The rows below give T cell receptor beta chains drawn from one sample of a study of CD8+ T cells in alopecia areata. The assay was immunoSEQ multiplex PCR, and TCRdb's table has in-frame clones only and misses some. This repertoire shows about 170,000 clones, 50% to 75% found once; its top ten account for roughly 17%. This specimen was CD4+ T cells sorted from blood, taken at approximately week 55, from a patient treated with tofacitinib. The receptors originated from a human donor with alopecia areata. The CDR3 runs from the conserved cysteine through the conserved F or W. Each record gives: D gene, J gene, clone size, V gene, CDR3 protein, CDR3 DNA. D genes are given only for firm matches. Only some rows state a clone size, as once, few, many or a class for expanded clones.

. TRBJ2-2 . TRBV30 CAWSLGGGTGELFF TGTGCCTGGAGTCTAGGGGGAGGCACCGGGGAGCTGTTTTTT
. TRBJ2-2 few TRBV7-9 CASRFTGNTGELFF TGTGCCAGCAGGTTTACAGGGAACACCGGGGAGCTGTTTTTT
TRBD1 TRBJ2-7 few TRBV5-1 CASSFGMVQGADEQYF TGCGCCAGCAGCTTCGGCATGGTGCAGGGGGCGGACGAGCAGTACTTC
. TRBJ2-2 . TRBV7-9 CASSPTGSTGELFF TGTGCCAGCAGCCCAACAGGGTCCACCGGGGAGCTGTTTTTT
TRBD1 TRBJ2-3 few TRBV7-9 CASSLGGTGLDTQYF TGTGCCAGCAGCTTAGGAGGGACAGGCCTAGATACGCAGTATTTT
TRBD2 TRBJ2-1 . TRBV7-3 CASSPGLRDNEQFF TGTGCCAGCAGCCCGGGACTACGGGACAATGAGCAGTTCTTC
. TRBJ1-4 few TRBV20-1 CSARGEKLFF TGCAGTGCCCGGGGTGAAAAACTGTTTTTT
. TRBJ2-2 . TRBV5-1 CASSLEGTGELFF TGCGCCAGCAGCTTGGAGGGGACCGGGGAGCTGTTTTTT
. TRBJ2-3 few TRBV29-1 CSVAQRHHTDTQYF TGCAGCGTTGCACAGCGCCATCACACAGATACGCAGTATTTT
. TRBJ2-3 few TRBV27 CASSSSPGTYLSTDTQYF TGTGCCAGCAGTTCCAGTCCGGGGACATACCTTAGCACAGATACGCAGTATTTT
. TRBJ2-5 . TRBV2 CASSGGEETQYF TGTGCCAGCAGCGGAGGGGAAGAGACCCAGTACTTC
. TRBJ1-2 . TRBV6-5 CASYNPGPFYGYTF TGTGCCAGTTACAACCCGGGACCCTTCTATGGCTACACCTTC
. TRBJ2-2 . TRBV7-9 CASSFGAGTGELFF TGTGCCAGCAGCTTCGGTGCTGGGACCGGGGAGCTGTTTTTT
. TRBJ2-3 . TRBV7-9 CASSFYTDTDTQYF TGTGCCAGCAGCTTCTATACAGACACAGATACGCAGTATTTT
. TRBJ2-1 . TRBV29-1 CSVKKRLSSYNEQFF TGCAGCGTTAAAAAGCGGCTCAGCTCCTACAATGAGCAGTTCTTC
TRBD1 TRBJ2-5 . TRBV7-9 CASSPDRAYPAYQETQYF TGTGCCAGCAGCCCGGACAGGGCTTATCCCGCGTACCAAGAGACCCAGTACTTC
. TRBJ2-6 once TRBV30 CAWTSSGANVLTF TGTGCCTGGACGAGCTCTGGGGCCAACGTCCTGACTTTC
. TRBJ1-5 . TRBV6-5 CASSPGGLQPQHF TGTGCCAGCAGTCCTGGGGGGCTTCAGCCCCAGCATTTT
. TRBJ1-1 . TRBV30 CAWSFAGTVNTEAFF TGTGCCTGGAGTTTCGCCGGGACTGTGAACACTGAAGCTTTCTTT
. TRBJ1-5 . TRBV10-2 CASSDPPGNQPQHF TGCGCCAGCAGTGACCCCCCAGGGAATCAGCCCCAGCATTTT
. TRBJ1-2 . TRBV5-1 CASSLSHRDVYGYTF TGCGCCAGCAGCTTGTCGCACAGGGACGTCTATGGCTACACCTTC
. TRBJ2-7 . TRBV27 CASSFSPRNYEQYF TGTGCCAGCAGTTTTTCCCCCAGAAACTACGAGCAGTACTTC
. TRBJ2-7 . TRBV7-2 CASSLAGGSAYEQYF TGTGCCAGCAGCTTAGCGGGGGGCTCTGCCTACGAGCAGTACTTC
. TRBJ2-7 few TRBV29-1 CSVATDSYEQYF TGCAGCGTTGCCACAGATTCCTACGAGCAGTACTTC
. TRBJ1-2 . TRBV7-2 CASSLVAPGAGGYGYTF TGTGCCAGCAGCTTAGTAGCGCCGGGGGCAGGAGGCTATGGCTACACCTTC
. TRBJ1-2 few TRBV29-1 CSVEATTYGYTF TGCAGCGTTGAAGCGACAACATATGGCTACACCTTC
. TRBJ2-6 few TRBV11-2 CASSLGHAGANVLTF TGTGCCAGCAGCTTAGGTCACGCTGGGGCCAACGTCCTGACTTTC
TRBD2 TRBJ2-1 . TRBV4-1 CASSRMLAGGIYNEQFF TGCGCCAGCAGCCGTATGCTAGCGGGGGGGATATACAATGAGCAGTTCTTC
. TRBJ1-1 . TRBV30 CAWITGYGVTAEAFF TGTGCCTGGATAACAGGGTACGGCGTGACCGCTGAAGCTTTCTTT
TRBD2 TRBJ2-1 . TRBV7-2 CASSLTSGGDAFF TGTGCCAGCAGCTTAACTAGCGGGGGTGATGCGTTCTTC